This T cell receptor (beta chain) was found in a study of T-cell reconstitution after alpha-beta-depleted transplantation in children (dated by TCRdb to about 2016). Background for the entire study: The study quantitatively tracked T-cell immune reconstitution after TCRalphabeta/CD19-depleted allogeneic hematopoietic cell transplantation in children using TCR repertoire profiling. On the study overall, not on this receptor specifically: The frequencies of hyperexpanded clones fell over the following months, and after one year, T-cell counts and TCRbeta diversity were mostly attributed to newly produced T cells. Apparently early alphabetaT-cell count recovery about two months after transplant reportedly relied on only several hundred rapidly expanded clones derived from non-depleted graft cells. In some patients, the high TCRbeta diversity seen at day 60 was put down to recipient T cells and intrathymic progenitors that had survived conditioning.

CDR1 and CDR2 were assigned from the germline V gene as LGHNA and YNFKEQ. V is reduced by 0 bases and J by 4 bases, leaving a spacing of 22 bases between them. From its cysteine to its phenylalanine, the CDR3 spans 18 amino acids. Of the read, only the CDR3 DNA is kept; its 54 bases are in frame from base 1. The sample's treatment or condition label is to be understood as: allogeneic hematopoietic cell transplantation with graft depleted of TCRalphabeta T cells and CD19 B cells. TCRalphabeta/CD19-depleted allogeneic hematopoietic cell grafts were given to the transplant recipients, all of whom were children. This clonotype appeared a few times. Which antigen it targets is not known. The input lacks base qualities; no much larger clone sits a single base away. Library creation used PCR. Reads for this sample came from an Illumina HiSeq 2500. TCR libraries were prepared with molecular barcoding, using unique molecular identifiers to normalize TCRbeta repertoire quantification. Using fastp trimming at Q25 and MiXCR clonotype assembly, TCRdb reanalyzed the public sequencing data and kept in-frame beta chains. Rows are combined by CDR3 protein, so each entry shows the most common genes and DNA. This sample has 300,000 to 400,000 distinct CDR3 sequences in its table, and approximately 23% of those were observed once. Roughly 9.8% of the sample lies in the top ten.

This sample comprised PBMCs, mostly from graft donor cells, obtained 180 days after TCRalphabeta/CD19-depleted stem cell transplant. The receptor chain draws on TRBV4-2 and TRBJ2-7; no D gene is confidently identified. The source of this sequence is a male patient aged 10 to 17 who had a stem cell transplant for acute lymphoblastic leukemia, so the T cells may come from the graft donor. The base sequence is TGTGCCAGCAGCCAAGAAGAGACCCGGGTGGGGTTGATTTACGAGCAGTACTTC. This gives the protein CASSQEETRVGLIYEQYF.